These 13 T cell receptor beta chains were all obtained from the same sample, sequenced in a study of T cells in women clearing cervical HPV infection. The protocol was immunoSEQ multiplex PCR, while the TCRdb copy is restricted to in-frame clones and leaves out a portion. The listing records about 36,000 clones. Sample: blood buffy coat. The origin of the receptors is a woman aged 18 to 75 with a cervical HPV16 infection that either progressed to CIN3+ or cleared (not recorded which).

Turning to this clone: The CDR3 end lies 3 residues beyond the end of the read and is filled in from the germline J gene. V gene TRBV28 combines with J gene TRBJ2-7; the D gene is possibly TRBD2 (5 bases). CDR1 MDHEN and CDR2 SYDVKM come from the germline V gene. Trimming removed 5 bases from V and 4 bases from J, with 12 bases in between. The CDR3 runs 13 residues. Here the CDR3 reads CASSGERGYEQYF. The covered CDR3 bases are TGTGCCAGCAGTGGGGAACGGGGATACGAG.

About this clone: The CDR3 is cut off 3 residues early in the read; its end comes from the germline J gene. The rearrangement links TRBV6-2 or TRBV6-3 to TRBJ2-5; D is perhaps TRBD2 (7 bases). Germline loops: CDR1 MNHEY, CDR2 SVGEGT. The V and J ends lost 4 bases and 2 bases respectively, with 20 bases between them. The CDR3 loop spans 17 amino acids. CDR3 DNA, as far as it was read: TGTGCCAGCAGTTCCCGAGTCACAGGGAGGGGGCAAGAGACC. Its protein product is CASSSRVTGRGQET. The entire CDR3 protein is CASSSRVTGRGQETQYF.

As concerns this clone: Its ends do not fully match the called genes, so a read error is possible. The part of the CDR3 DNA that was read is TGCGCCAGCAGCCAAGGTGCAGTAGCGGGAGATTTAGAGACC. Its protein product is CASSQGAVAGDLET. The full CDR3 is CASSQGAVAGDLETQYF. The chain has TRBV4-2 and TRBJ2-5, with TRBD2 identical over 9 bases. Read sequence stops 3 residues before the CDR3 end, and the germline J gene provides the missing end. Germline V gene sequence: CDR1 LGHNA, CDR2 YNFKEQ. The CDR3 is 17 residues long.

Comment on this clone: The sequence runs out 3 residues before the end of the CDR3; the remainder is reconstructed from the germline J gene. This chain joins TRBV29-1 and TRBJ1-2; D is unresolved. Looked up from germline, CDR1 is SQVTM and CDR2 is ANQGSEA. This CDR3 contains 14 residues. This CDR3 reads CSVDNPRTRNDYTF. CDR3 bases read: TGCAGCGTTGATAACCCCCGGACTAGGAACGAC.

In regard to this clone: The CDR3 end falls 3 residues outside the read, so it is completed with the germline J gene. The chain has TRBV5-1 and TRBJ1-5, with TRBD1 matching over 8 bases. Germline trimming cut 3 bases from V and 4 bases from J; bases unmatched to any gene: 3. The CDR3 has 14 residues. In germline, CDR1 is SGHRS, CDR2 YFSETQ. CDR3 bases read: TGCGCCAGCAGCTACAGGGGGGCTAATCAGCCC. Residues: CASSYRGANQP. The entire CDR3 protein reads CASSYRGANQPQHF.

Note on this clone: The read gets to within 3 residues of the CDR3 end, and the germline J gene fills in the rest. This chain joins TRBV4-1 and TRBJ2-3; D unresolved. The V end was cut by 3 bases, the J end by 4 bases, with 14 bases between. Germline CDR1 reads MGHRA; CDR2 reads YSYEKL. The CDR3 covers 15 residues. CDR3 DNA (partial): TGCGCCAGCAGCCAGGGCCCGAGTATCCCAGATACG. Translation: CASSQGPSIPDT. Given in full, the CDR3 is CASSQGPSIPDTQYF.

As to this clone: The missing CDR3 end, 3 residues past where the read stops, is filled in from the germline J gene. The V gene is TRBV19, the J gene TRBJ2-7, with D possibly matching TRBD2 (6 bases). CDR1 and CDR2 from the germline V gene are LNHDA and SQIVND (reference sequence). V was shortened by 4 bases and J by 6 bases, with 25 bases between the two germline ends. The CDR3 runs to 17 residues. CDR3 bases read: TGTGCCAGTAGTACCCGGGACTCCCTGCACGCAGGCTCCGAG. Amino acids: CASSTRDSLHAGSE. The CDR3, in full, reads CASSTRDSLHAGSEQYF.

A word on this clone: Coverage ceases 3 residues before the CDR3 finishes, and the germline J gene fills in the end. The chain has TRBV7-2 and TRBJ1-5; tentative D call: TRBD1 (5 bases). Germline CDR1 SGHTA, CDR2 FQGNSA. CDR3 length equals 15 residues. Trimming stripped 4 bases from V and 0 bases from J, with 10 bases between. CDR3 amino acids: CASSSEGHSNQPQHF. The CDR3 DNA, read in part, is TGTGCCAGCAGCTCGGAAGGACATAGCAATCAGCCC.

A remark on this clone: The read terminates 3 residues before the CDR3 end, so the remaining end is supplied by the germline J gene. The chain links TRBV7-6 to TRBJ1-1; D remains ambiguous. CDR1 and CDR2 from the germline V gene are SGHVS and FNYEAQ. Trimming left V 1 base short and J 7 bases short, with 13 bases between. This CDR3 is built from 14 residues. CDR3 sequence reads: CASSLEAGINEAFF. Partial CDR3 DNA: TGTGCCAGCAGCTTAGAGGCGGGGATCAATGAA.

Of note for this clone: The read ends 3 residues before the CDR3 terminus; that terminus is restored from the germline J gene. The chain links TRBV20-1 to TRBJ2-2; 9 bases are shared with TRBD1. CDR3 size: 16 residues. Germline CDR1 DFQATT, CDR2 SNEGSKA (reference sequence). Trimming took 3 bases from V and 5 from J; bases not matched to a gene: 10. CDR3 DNA (partial): TGCAGTGCTAGTCGCGCCGGAGGACAGGGGACCGGGGAG. This encodes CSASRAGGQGTGE. The entire CDR3 sequence reads CSASRAGGQGTGELFF.

Turning to this clone: The read terminates 3 residues ahead of where the CDR3 ends, so the germline J gene completes it. The chain is built from TRBV10-3 and TRBJ1-1, with D perhaps matching TRBD1 (5 bases). The V gene's germline CDR1 is ENHRY and CDR2 SYGVKD. The CDR3 is made up of 15 amino acids. V lost 0 bases and J lost 0, with 8 bases in between. The covered CDR3 bases are TGTGCCATCAGTGAGTCGGGGGGTCTGAACACTGAA. Translated, it gives CAISESGGLNTE. From start to end, the CDR3 is CAISESGGLNTEAFF.

Points on this clone: The read gets to within 3 residues of the CDR3 end, and the germline J gene fills in the rest. The chain uses TRBV6-2 or TRBV6-3 and TRBJ1-1, with D maybe TRBD1 (5 bases). Trimming shortened V by 2 bases and J by 0 bases, and 7 bases separated the two germline ends. CDR3 size: 14 residues. Germline V CDR1 and CDR2: MNHEY, SVGEGT. The CDR3 loop is CASSYRQLNTEAFF. The CDR3 bases that were read are TGTGCCAGCAGTTACCGACAGCTGAACACTGAA.

The CDR3 loop is CASSSRTAWETQYF. CDR3 DNA (partial): TGTGCCAGCAGCTCTAGGACTGCGTGGGAGACC. The gene calls are TRBV7-6 and TRBJ2-5, with a tentative D call TRBD2 (5 bases). The DNA ends 3 residues before the CDR3 does, and the rest of the CDR3 is filled in from the germline J gene. CDR1 and CDR2 (germline): SGHVS, FNYEAQ. This CDR3 comprises 14 residues. Between the trimmed V and J ends, which lost 4 bases and 5 bases, there was a span of 14 bases.